This T cell receptor (beta chain) is from a study of shared clonotypes between healthy human individuals (dated by TCRdb to the early 2020s). In the study overall: A few men and two women, aged 18 to 49 years, made up the cohort. Per donor, three plates each were used for CD4 naive and CD4 memory, two for CD8 naive, and one for CD8 memory. To estimate repertoire size and how much clonotype sharing occurs between individuals, the study deeply sequenced the blood TCR repertoires of about 5 healthy adults. To increase sequencing depth and limit assay-specific biases, different laboratories used diverse techniques to prepare libraries and sequence TCR repertoires. Each donor's leukapheresis produced roughly between about 0.8 and 10 billion PBMCs. Findings and caveats that apply to the study as a whole: Larger estimated clonotype richness was generally found for naive subsets than for memory subsets. Roughly 5.2% of naive CD4, 3.5% of naive CD8, approximately 2% of memory CD4, and approximately 0.39% of memory CD8 clonotypes were shared across four donors. Even with the large sequencing depth, rarefaction of the sorted-subset datasets indicated that sequencing was incomplete. Only blood was sampled, and tissue TCR repertoires likely differ from those in blood. The small number of donors limited the genetic and exposure-history diversity represented. Higher generation probabilities were observed for clonotypes shared by all four sorted-subset donors than for non-shared clonotypes. Based on pairwise subsampling, the degree of clonotype sharing among donors was expected to be affected by sequencing depth.

With regard to this clone: The antigen it recognizes is unknown. Qualities for individual bases were not recorded, and no much larger clone is one base off.

Using the deep immunoSEQ assay, TCR CDR3 regions were amplified from genomic DNA by multiplex PCR. Genomic DNA extracted from each cell subset was distributed evenly over all wells of several immunoSEQ 96-well plates, and each plate served as one replicate. Each replicate PCR for sorted subsets received about 210 ng genomic DNA, equal to 30,000 or so T cell genomes. Purified libraries were quantified with a Qubit 3.0 fluorometer, sized on a Bioanalyzer 2100, and re-quantified with the KAPA Library Quantification kit. Every immunoSEQ 96-well plate was sequenced on a dedicated single-read 150-cycle Illumina NextSeq 550 flow cell. As for how the authors treated the data: Because the immunoSEQ output included only junctional sequences and no quality scores, the filtering could not be the same as the filtering used for full-length reads. To assign V/J genes and CDR3, sequences were annotated against IMGT germline references using PyIR, a Python wrapper for IgBLAST v1.9. Reads with weak V/J assignments (E-value above 1e-6), missing CDR3, stop codons, out-of-frame junctions, or ambiguous translated residues were removed. V3J clonotypes were defined as sequences sharing an identical inferred V gene, J gene, and CDR3 amino acid sequence. To compute the percentage overlap between repertoires, the number of shared unique clonotypes was divided by the size of the smaller repertoire. Richness of each repertoire was evaluated using RTK rarefaction, the Chao1 estimator, and Recon v2.1 estimates of unobserved clonotypes. OLGA was used to compute generation probabilities for all TCRbeta clonotypes that the gDNA method yielded from several donors. The table was pulled from immuneACCESS by TCRdb, which kept in-frame rearrangements only. Such tables lose some clones; where checked, under half of the loss comes from unresolved V genes, and the rest has no known cause. V and J calls and clone size come straight from that table; D and trimming were deduced from the DNA. The sample yields over 2 million clones; approximately 90% were counted once. The top ten hold roughly 0.34% of the sample.

Donors were healthy HIV-negative adults with no recently reported acute infections or vaccinations. Every donor was a Caucasian adult residing in Nashville, Tennessee, USA. CD4+ T cells were enriched through magnetic negative selection, after which naive cells were positively selected on CD45RA and the remaining negative fraction served as the memory subset. Blood was obtained by leukapheresis, after which PBMCs were separated by Ficoll-Histopaque density gradient centrifugation and cryopreserved in liquid nitrogen vapor phase. Analytical flow cytometry was used to check the purity and quantity of each magnetically sorted T cell population. Genomic DNA was isolated from every sorted fraction and measured by UV absorbance on a Nanodrop 2000c. This receptor was obtained from a man in his late teens or twenties in good health. Some clones in this sample may be carry-over from other donors' samples. Input material: naive CD4+ T cells from PBMCs. Explained via the paper, the cell subset or site label denotes: CD45RA+ positively selected.

The DNA is as follows: TGTGCCAGCAGCTCCGGGAGACGCGCGCTTAGCTACGAGCAGTACTTC. This codes for CASSSGRRALSYEQYF. The sequence links TRBV7-2 to TRBJ2-7; the best D guess is TRBD2, with 6 bases matching. The CDR1 and CDR2 encoded by the germline V gene are SGHTA and FQGNSA. The CDR3 goes from the cysteine to the phenylalanine over 16 residues. Just CDR3 DNA is preserved here, 48 bases in frame from base 1. V loses 4 bases of germline sequence and J loses 3 bases, and the interval between the two ends is 19 bases.